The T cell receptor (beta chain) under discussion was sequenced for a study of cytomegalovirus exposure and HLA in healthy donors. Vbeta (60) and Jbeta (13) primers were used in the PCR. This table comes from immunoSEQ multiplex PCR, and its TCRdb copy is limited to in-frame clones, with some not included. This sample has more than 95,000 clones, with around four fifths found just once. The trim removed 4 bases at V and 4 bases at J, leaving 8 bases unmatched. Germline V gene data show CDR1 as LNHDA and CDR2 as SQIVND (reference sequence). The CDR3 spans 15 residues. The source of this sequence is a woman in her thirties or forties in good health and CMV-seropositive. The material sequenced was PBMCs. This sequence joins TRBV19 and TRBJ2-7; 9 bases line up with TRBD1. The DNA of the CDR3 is TGTGCCAGTAGTACTTCCTGGACAGGGGATTACGAGCAGTACTTC. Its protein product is CASSTSWTGDYEQYF.